The 9 T cell receptor beta chains given below trace back to one sample, sequenced in a study of cytomegalovirus exposure and HLA in healthy donors. The PCR employed 60 Vbeta primers together with 13 Jbeta primers. The method was immunoSEQ multiplex PCR; TCRdb's version includes in-frame clones alone and lacks a portion of them. The table shows 250,000 to 350,000 clones, with 75% to 90% occurring only once. Sample: PBMCs. All receptors come from a man aged 40-49 years in good health and CMV-seropositive.

The chain combines TRBV27 with TRBJ2-7, with 9 bases lining up with TRBD2. The CDR3 totals 14 residues. Per the germline V gene, CDR1 is MNHEY and CDR2 is SMNVEV (reference sequence). The ends lost 4 bases at V and 6 bases at J; junction bases unmatched: 7. The CDR3 loop reads CASSSGSGRFEQYF. The CDR3 DNA reads as TGTGCCAGCAGTTCGGGTAGCGGGAGATTCGAGCAGTACTTC.

The rearrangement links TRBV5-6 to TRBJ2-1, with 7 bases aligning to TRBD1. The CDR3 covers 16 residues. Germline V lookup: CDR1 SGHDT, CDR2 YYEEEE. The J segment lost 4 bases and the V segment lost 1 base, leaving 8 bases of the junction unmatched. CDR3 residues: CASSLRGEGAYNEQFF. CDR3 in DNA: TGTGCCAGCAGCTTGAGAGGCGAGGGGGCGTACAATGAGCAGTTCTTC.

The gene calls are TRBV5-6 and TRBJ2-1, with 7 bases lining up with TRBD2. Trimming at V came to 4 bases and at J to 9 bases, leaving 1 base not matched to a gene. The CDR3 extends over 11 amino acids. CDR1 is SGHDT and CDR2 is YYEEEE in the germline V gene. This CDR3 reads CASSPGGEQFF. The CDR3, as DNA: TGTGCCAGCAGCCCGGGGGGTGAGCAGTTCTTC.

This clone showed up just once. The genes are TRBV2 and TRBJ2-3; D gene uncertain. Germline loops: CDR1 SNHLY, CDR2 FYNNEI. The CDR3 consists of 12 residues. Trimming cost V 5 bases and J 2 bases, with 5 bases left between them. The CDR3 coding sequence is TGTGCCAGCAGTAGAGTCACAGATACGCAGTATTTT. This gives the protein CASSRVTDTQYF.

J is TRBJ2-7 and V is TRBV23-1; D is possibly TRBD2 (6 bases). Being an ORF, TRBV23-1 has a function that is uncertain. The CDR3 runs to 16 residues. The ends were cut back, 4 bases at V and 7 bases at J, with 23 bases in the middle. CDR3 DNA sequence: TGCGCCAGCAGTCTCCCCCGGAGGGCAGGCCCATCGGAGCAGTACTTC. Translation: CASSLPRRAGPSEQYF.

This chain connects TRBV14 to TRBJ2-5; D is unclear. V shed 4 bases and J shed 3 bases, with 3 bases lying between them. The CDR3 is 11 residues long. Germline CDR1 is SGHDN and CDR2 is FVKESK. The CDR3 loop is CASSLKETQYF. The CDR3 nucleotides read TGTGCCAGCAGCCTTAAAGAGACCCAGTACTTC.

The J gene is TRBJ2-7, the V gene TRBV6-5; 8 bases map to TRBD2. Germline lookup yields CDR1 MNHEY and CDR2 SVGAGI. Germline trimming cut 11 bases from V and 0 bases from J; bases unmatched to any gene: 9. The CDR3 is 14 residues long. The CDR3 loop is CAAGGGSTSYEQYF. CDR3 DNA: TGTGCCGCGGGGGGCGGGTCTACCTCCTACGAGCAGTACTTC.

The chain couples TRBV29-1 to TRBJ2-1; TRBD1 matches 8 bases. The CDR3 has 14 residues. The ends lost 6 bases at V and 1 base at J; junction bases unmatched: 5. Germline V lookup: CDR1 SQVTM, CDR2 ANQGSEA. DNA of the CDR3: TGCAGCGTCGGACAGGGTGATTCCTACAATGAGCAGTTCTTC. Translating gives CSVGQGDSYNEQFF.

The rearrangement joins TRBV5-1 to TRBJ1-5, with 7 nucleotides matching TRBD1. The length of the CDR3 is 14 residues. CDR1 and CDR2 (germline): SGHRS, YFSETQ. The trim removed 4 bases at V and 3 bases at J, leaving 4 bases unmatched. The CDR3 sequence is CASSPGQVNQPQHF. CDR3 bases: TGCGCCAGCAGCCCTGGACAGGTCAATCAGCCCCAGCATTTT.